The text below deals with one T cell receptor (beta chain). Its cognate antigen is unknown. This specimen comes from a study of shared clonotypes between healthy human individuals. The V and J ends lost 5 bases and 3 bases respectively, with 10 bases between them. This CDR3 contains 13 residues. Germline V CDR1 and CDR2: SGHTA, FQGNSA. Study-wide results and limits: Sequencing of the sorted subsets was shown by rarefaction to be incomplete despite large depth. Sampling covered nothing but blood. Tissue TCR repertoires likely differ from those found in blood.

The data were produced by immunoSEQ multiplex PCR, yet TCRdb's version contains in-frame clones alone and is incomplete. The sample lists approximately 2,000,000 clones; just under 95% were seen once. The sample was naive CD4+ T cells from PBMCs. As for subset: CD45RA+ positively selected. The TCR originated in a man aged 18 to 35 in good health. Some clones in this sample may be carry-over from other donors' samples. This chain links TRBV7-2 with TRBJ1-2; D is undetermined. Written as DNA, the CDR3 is TGTGCCAGCAGCCCCGACGGGGACTATGGCTACACCTTC. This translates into CASSPDGDYGYTF.